Listed here are 19 T cell receptor beta chains from one sample, sequenced in a study of blood T cell repertoires in COVID-19. The method was immunoSEQ multiplex PCR; TCRdb's version includes in-frame clones alone and lacks a portion of them. The sample yields 150,000 to 170,000 clones, 76% seen once. The sequenced sample was peripheral blood. Source of these receptors: a woman aged 80 or older with acute or convalescent COVID-19.

The CDR3 region is CASSLARATGANVLTF. In DNA, the CDR3 is TGTGCCAGCAGCTTAGCTAGAGCCACTGGGGCCAACGTCCTGACTTTC. The chain uses TRBV7-9 and TRBJ2-6; D is ambiguous. Per germline, CDR1 SEHNR and CDR2 FQNEAQ (reference sequence). Trimming removed 0 bases at V and 2 bases at J, with 8 bases between. The CDR3 totals 16 residues. The full variable domain, in which reference TRBV7-9 and TRBJ2-6 provide the parts outside the CDR3, is DTGVSQNPRHKITKRGQNVTFRCDPISEHNRLYWYRQTLGQGPEFLTYFQNEAQLEKSRLLSDRFSAERPKGSFSTLEIQRTEQGDSAMYLCASSLARATGANVLTFGAGSRLTVL.

This clone came up once. The J gene is TRBJ1-1, the V gene TRBV4-2; 10 bases map to TRBD1. Unmatched junction bases numbered 10, after V lost 0 bases and J lost 6 bases. The CDR3 is made up of 17 amino acids. Germline V CDR1 and CDR2: LGHNA, YNFKEQ. CDR3 in DNA: TGTGCCAGCAGCCAAGATGTTCCGGGACAGGGGTTCCCTGAAGCTTTCTTT. Translated, it gives CASSQDVPGQGFPEAFF.

J is TRBJ2-2 and V is TRBV5-1, with D tentatively TRBD1 (6 bases). The CDR3 is 16 amino acids. V was shortened by 0 bases and J by 1 base, with 10 bases between the two germline ends. Per the germline V gene, CDR1 is SGHRS and CDR2 is YFSETQ. CDR3 sequence reads: CASSLGTAVNTGELFF. CDR3 sequence (DNA): TGCGCCAGCAGCTTGGGGACAGCCGTGAACACCGGGGAGCTGTTTTTT.

This clone was seen a single time. This chain connects TRBV25-1 to TRBJ2-1; possible D gene TRBD2, 7 bases. The V gene's germline CDR1 is MGHDK and CDR2 SYGVNS. This CDR3 contains 15 residues. V was pared by 6 bases and J by 4 bases, with 16 bases between. The DNA for the CDR3 is TGTGCCAGCAGGGACCAAGGGGGGGAGTACAATGAGCAGTTCTTC. It yields the protein CASRDQGGEYNEQFF.

V gene TRBV5-6 combines with J gene TRBJ2-7; D ambiguous. V shed 0 bases and J shed 7 bases, with 11 bases lying between them. CDR3 length: 13 amino acids. The germline CDR1 and CDR2 sequences are SGHDT and YYEEEE. The CDR3 nucleotides are TGTGCCAGCAGCTTGGCTGGCTCGTGGGAGCAGTACTTC. Translating gives CASSLAGSWEQYF. The full variable domain, completed using reference TRBV5-6 and TRBJ2-7, is DAGVTQSPTHLIKTRGQQVTLRCSPKSGHDTVSWYQQALGQGPQFIFQYYEEEERQRGNFPDRFSGHQFPNYSSELNVNALLLGDSALYLCASSLAGSWEQYFGPGTRLTVT.

The chain has TRBV5-4 and TRBJ2-4, with D possibly TRBD2 on 6 matching bases. V lost 0 bases, J lost 3 bases, and 19 bases lay in between. In germline, CDR1 is SGHNT, CDR2 YYREEE (reference sequence). There are 18 residues in the CDR3. In DNA, the CDR3 is TGTGCCAGCAGCTTGGCTAGCGAGGGTTTTGCGGGCAAAAACATTCAGTACTTC. Encoded protein: CASSLASEGFAGKNIQYF.

In DNA, the CDR3 is TGTGCCAGCAGCTTAGTTATGGCCGTCTACGGGAATGAGCAGTTCTTC. Amino acid sequence: CASSLVMAVYGNEQFF. The genes are TRBV7-9 and TRBJ2-1; unclear D gene. This CDR3 has 16 amino acids. The germline V and J ends were trimmed by 1 base and 7 bases, with 17 bases remaining between them. Germline V gene data show CDR1 as SEHNR and CDR2 as FQNEAQ (reference sequence).

The V and J genes are TRBV6-5 and TRBJ1-2, with 7 bases lining up with TRBD1. CDR1 and CDR2 (germline): MNHEY, SVGAGI. The CDR3 is made up of 14 amino acids. Trimming cost V 6 bases and J 2 bases; bases outside gene matches: 6. The CDR3 DNA follows: TGTGCCAGCAGGAGGGGGACAGAGAACTATGGCTACACCTTC. As protein: CASRRGTENYGYTF.

The V and J genes are TRBV7-2 and TRBJ1-5; D unresolved. This CDR3 has 15 amino acids. Germline CDR1 is SGHTA and CDR2 is FQGNSA. V lost 1 base, J lost 1 base, and 8 bases lay in between. The CDR3, as DNA: TGTGCCAGCAGCTTAGATTCGGTGAGCAATCAGCCCCAGCATTTT. Amino acid sequence: CASSLDSVSNQPQHF.

This chain connects TRBV3-1 (or the pseudogene TRBV3-2) to TRBJ1-1; 8 bases align to TRBD1. CDR1 is LGHDT and CDR2 is YNNKEL in the germline V gene (reference sequence). V was pared by 4 bases and J by 5 bases, with 6 bases of the junction left unmatched. The CDR3 is made up of 14 amino acids. In DNA form, the CDR3 reads TGTGCCAGCAGCCCAGGGGGCGGCTTAACTGAAGCTTTCTTT. Encoded protein: CASSPGGGLTEAFF.

The chain employs TRBV19 and TRBJ1-2, with D unresolved. This CDR3 spans 14 amino acids. The ends were cut back, 2 bases at V and 4 bases at J, with 11 bases in the middle. In germline, CDR1 is LNHDA, CDR2 SQIVND (reference sequence). DNA for the CDR3: TGTGCCAGTAGTATATCCCAGGAATTCTATGGCTACACCTTC. Translated, it gives CASSISQEFYGYTF.

This clone has only a few counts. CDR3 nucleotides: TGTGCCATCAGTGAGCCCCCGGGGGGTAGCGGGGGCTCCTACAATGAGCAGTTCTTC. Its protein product is CAISEPPGGSGGSYNEQFF. The rearrangement joins TRBV10-3 to TRBJ2-1; 9 nucleotides align to TRBD2. CDR3 size: 19 residues. The germline CDR1 and CDR2 sequences are ENHRY and SYGVKD. The V segment lost 2 bases and the J segment 0 bases; nucleotides outside the gene matches: 11.

The CDR3 bases are TGCGCCAGCAGCTTGACAGGGGGCTTTTCTAATGAAAAACTGTTTTTT. Encoded protein: CASSLTGGFSNEKLFF. V and J are TRBV5-1 and TRBJ1-4; 9 bases align to TRBD1. This CDR3 region has 16 residues. The germline V gene has CDR1 SGHRS and CDR2 YFSETQ. The trim removed 1 base at V and 3 bases at J, leaving 4 bases unmatched.

This chain links TRBV6-5 with TRBJ1-6; TRBD1 aligns across 8 bases. There are 14 residues in the CDR3. With V trimmed by 6 bases and J by 10 bases, 8 bases remained unmatched. Per germline, CDR1 MNHEY and CDR2 SVGAGI. The CDR3 sequence: CASSLTGVESPLHF. Written as DNA, the CDR3 is TGTGCCAGCAGCCTGACAGGGGTAGAGTCACCCCTCCACTTT.

This chain's CDR3 is CASSIPSISGQGSEAFF. The CDR3 DNA is TGTGCCAGCAGCATACCTTCAATCTCAGGGCAGGGCTCTGAAGCTTTCTTT. The chain couples TRBV2 to TRBJ1-1, with a possible D match to TRBD1 (5 bases). This CDR3 is built from 17 residues. CDR1 is SNHLY, CDR2 FYNNEI, per germline. Trimming took off 6 bases at V and 6 bases at J, with 26 bases between the two ends.

This chain links TRBV10-3 with TRBJ1-3; 8 nucleotides agree with TRBD1. Looked up from germline, CDR1 is ENHRY and CDR2 is SYGVKD. The length of the CDR3 is 13 residues. Trimming cost V 7 bases and J 6 bases; bases outside gene matches: 5. This CDR3 is CAITPGQENTIYF. As DNA, the CDR3 is TGTGCCATCACCCCGGGACAGGAAAACACCATATATTTT.

The rearrangement uses TRBV6-2 or TRBV6-3 and TRBJ1-1, with 9 bases lining up with TRBD1. Trimming at V came to 4 bases and at J to 0 bases, leaving 9 bases not matched to a gene. CDR1 MNHEY and CDR2 SVGEGT come from the germline V gene. CDR3 length: 17 residues. The CDR3 loop reads CASSFTAGTGMNTEAFF. CDR3 nucleotide sequence: TGTGCCAGCAGTTTCACGGCCGGGACAGGGATGAACACTGAAGCTTTCTTT.

This clone was observed a few times. V usage is TRBV15 and J usage is TRBJ1-1; D is uncertain. Looked up from germline, CDR1 is LNHNV and CDR2 is YYDKDF (reference sequence). The CDR3 consists of 14 residues. Deletions cut 1 base from V and 1 base from J, with 7 bases between. The CDR3 here is CATSRVSPNTEAFF. CDR3 sequence (DNA): TGTGCCACCAGCAGAGTTAGCCCGAACACTGAAGCTTTCTTT.

This clone was observed once. The limits of the CDR3 on the DNA are not certain, so only TCRdb's listed CDR3 is given. This chain joins TRBV21-1 and TRBJ1-1; TRBD1, the D gene given by the table, was not confirmed from the DNA. TRBV21-1 is given as a pseudogene. The CDR3 spans 15 amino acids, including both terminal residues. The CDR3 sequence is CASSPSWGRGTEAFF.